The 18 T cell receptor beta chains given below trace back to one sample, sequenced in a study of TIL therapy for anti-PD-1-resistant metastatic lung cancer. The libraries were made with immunoSEQ v3. Libraries were prepared by immunoSEQ multiplex PCR; TCRdb keeps only in-frame clonotypes and omits some of them. The sample has approximately 92,000 clones; roughly 65% are singletons. Time point reported: pre-treatment sample, taken before nivolumab and TIL therapy. The tumor samples were excised metastases, mostly pleural nodules or supraclavicular lymph nodes. The sample here was tumor tissue, taken at baseline. The receptors derive from a person aged 25-85 years with non-small cell lung cancer.

The chain uses TRBV9 and TRBJ2-3, with D tentatively TRBD2 (5 bases). The CDR3 is 16 residues long. Germline V gene sequence: CDR1 SGDLS, CDR2 YYNGEE. V lost 2 bases, J lost 1 base, and 14 bases lay in between. The CDR3 coding sequence is TGTGCCAGCAGCGTTCTTGGCCTGAGGGGCACAGATACGCAGTATTTT. Its protein is CASSVLGLRGTDTQYF.

The chain carries TRBV10-1 and TRBJ2-5; 10 positions agree with TRBD2. CDR3 size: 16 residues. V shed 4 bases and J 5 bases; nucleotides not matched to a gene: 10. Germline CDR1 reads WNHNN; CDR2 reads SYGVQD (reference sequence). The CDR3 is CASSGLSGGPLETQYF. Here the CDR3 DNA reads TGCGCCAGCAGTGGCCTTAGCGGGGGGCCTTTGGAGACCCAGTACTTC.

The genes are TRBV5-1 and TRBJ1-1; a weak D match, TRBD1 (6 bases). Looked up from germline, CDR1 is SGHRS and CDR2 is YFSETQ. CDR3 length: 14 amino acids. The V end lost 3 bases, the J end lost 1 base, and 10 bases lay between the germline ends. The CDR3 DNA follows: TGCGCCAGCAGCTGGGGGACACCGAACACTGAAGCTTTCTTT. It translates to CASSWGTPNTEAFF.

A remark on this clone: Other DNA sequences in this specimen translate into the identical CDR3. V is TRBV28 and J is TRBJ2-7, with a possible D match to TRBD2 (5 bases). The CDR3 has 11 residues. Germline values: CDR1 MDHEN, CDR2 SYDVKM. Between the trimmed V and J ends, which lost 4 bases and 4 bases, there was a span of 5 bases. In DNA, the CDR3 is TGTGCCAGCAGTTCGGGGTACGAGCAGTACTTC. As protein: CASSSGYEQYF. The whole variable domain, remainder taken from reference TRBV28 and TRBJ2-7, is DVKVTQSSRYLVKRTGEKVFLECVQDMDHENMFWYRQDPGLGLRLIYFSYDVKMKEKGDIPEGYSVSREKKERFSLILESASTNQTSMYLCASSSGYEQYFGPGTRLTVT.

This chain connects TRBV7-2 to TRBJ2-5; no firm D call. The CDR3 has 11 residues. CDR1 and CDR2 from the germline V gene are SGHTA and FQGNSA. Trimming stripped 5 bases from V and 9 bases from J, with 10 bases between. CDR3 sequence: CASSMLAAQYF. DNA of the CDR3: TGTGCCAGCAGCATGCTGGCGGCCCAGTACTTC.

The rearrangement joins TRBV3-1 (or the pseudogene TRBV3-2) to TRBJ2-7; 8 bases are shared with TRBD1. Trimming at V came to 3 bases and at J to 7 bases, leaving 11 bases not matched to a gene. Germline values: CDR1 LGHDT, CDR2 YNNKEL (reference sequence). The CDR3 is 15 amino acids. The CDR3 region has the DNA TGTGCCAGCAGCCATTCCGGGACAGGTGGGAGGGAGCAGTACTTC. Its translation: CASSHSGTGGREQYF.

This clone was seen many times. CDR3 sequence (DNA): TGTGCCAGCAGCGTAGATGGGGTAGCCAAAAACATTCAGTACTTC. Translated, it gives CASSVDGVAKNIQYF. The rearrangement uses TRBV9 and TRBJ2-4; D remains unclear. Trimming pared 0 bases from V and 0 bases from J, leaving 7 bases between. Germline assignment: CDR1 SGDLS and CDR2 YYNGEE. The CDR3 contains 15 residues.

The chain joins TRBV7-2 to TRBJ2-2; 8 nucleotides agree with TRBD1. The V and J ends lost 5 bases and 4 bases, in that order; junction bases with no gene match: 6. The germline gives CDR1 SGHTA, CDR2 FQGNSA. CDR3 length: 15 residues. The CDR3 protein is CASSPGQGSTGELFF. CDR3 sequence (DNA): TGTGCCAGCAGCCCTGGACAGGGATCCACCGGGGAGCTGTTTTTT.

This sequence joins TRBV5-4 and TRBJ2-1; no firm D call. CDR1 and CDR2 (germline): SGHNT, YYREEE (reference sequence). There are 11 residues in the CDR3. Trimming left V 2 bases short and J 10 bases short, with 7 bases between. CDR3 coding DNA: TGTGCCAGCAGCTTAGGGCAGGAGCAGTTCTTC. Amino acids: CASSLGQEQFF.

The rearrangement joins TRBV15 to TRBJ2-7, with 10 bases that match TRBD1. After removal of 5 bases from V and 2 bases from J, the junction contained 9 bases not matched to a gene. This CDR3 spans 16 amino acids. Looked up from germline, CDR1 is LNHNV and CDR2 is YYDKDF (reference sequence). As DNA, the CDR3 is TGTGCCACCAGCCTTCACGGACAGGGGGGGACCTACGAGCAGTACTTC. This encodes CATSLHGQGGTYEQYF.

The gene calls are TRBV7-3 and TRBJ1-5, with D maybe TRBD1 (5 bases). This CDR3 is 14 amino acids long. V lost 5 bases and J lost 2, with 10 bases in between. Germline loops: CDR1 SGHTA, CDR2 FQGTGA. CDR3 loop: CASSQTGGNQPQHF. CDR3 bases: TGTGCCAGCAGCCAAACAGGTGGCAATCAGCCCCAGCATTTT.

This clone was recorded a few times. The rearrangement links TRBV2 to TRBJ1-1; no reliable D call. From germline, CDR1 is SNHLY and CDR2 FYNNEI. There are 11 residues in the CDR3. V lost 8 bases and J 6 bases, leaving 10 bases between the germline ends. As DNA, the CDR3 is TGTGCCAGCCGGGTTGAGGCTGAAGCTTTCTTT. Amino acid sequence: CASRVEAEAFF.

The chain carries TRBV3-1 (or the pseudogene TRBV3-2) and TRBJ1-4; D might be TRBD1 (5 bases). V shed 0 bases and J shed 7 bases, with 15 bases lying between them. The germline V gene has CDR1 LGHDT and CDR2 YNNKEL (reference sequence). This CDR3 is built from 16 residues. CDR3 DNA sequence: TGTGCCAGCAGCCAAGATACGGCAGGGAACTTTGAAAAACTGTTTTTT. This codes for CASSQDTAGNFEKLFF.

This chain uses TRBV12-3 or TRBV12-4 with TRBJ2-5; D remains ambiguous. V was pared by 2 bases and J by 3 bases, with 7 bases between. The CDR3 covers 13 residues. CDR3: CASSLIIKETQYF. The CDR3, as DNA: TGTGCCAGCAGTTTAATAATTAAAGAGACCCAGTACTTC.

This clone was seen only once. V is TRBV6-1 and J is TRBJ1-6, with D unresolved. The CDR3 is 18 amino acids. The V gene's germline CDR1 is MNHNS and CDR2 SASEGT. Trimming shortened V by 2 bases and J by 0 bases, and 14 bases separated the two germline ends. CDR3 protein: CASSEFIRTSSYNSPLHF. DNA of the CDR3: TGTGCCAGCAGTGAATTCATCCGGACGAGCTCCTATAATTCACCCCTCCACTTT.

The chain combines TRBV28 with TRBJ2-5; TRBD2 matches 10 bases. The CDR3 contains 16 residues. Germline CDR1 MDHEN, CDR2 SYDVKM. V shed 2 bases, J shed 5 bases, and the junction held 8 bases outside the gene matches. CDR3 region: CASSLIPSGSVETQYF. CDR3 bases: TGTGCCAGCAGTTTAATTCCTAGCGGGAGTGTTGAGACCCAGTACTTC.

This chain joins TRBV28 and TRBJ2-2, with D uncertain. This CDR3 spans 15 amino acids. Between the trimmed V and J ends, which lost 5 bases and 6 bases, there was a span of 16 bases. CDR1 MDHEN and CDR2 SYDVKM come from the germline V gene. This chain's CDR3 is CASSPPSPRAGELFF. In DNA, the CDR3 is TGTGCCAGCAGTCCCCCGTCCCCGCGAGCCGGGGAGCTGTTTTTT.

The V and J genes are TRBV28 and TRBJ2-2, with D perhaps TRBD2 (5 bases). V lost 2 bases and J 12 bases, leaving 7 bases between the germline ends. This CDR3 contains 11 residues. The germline gives CDR1 MDHEN, CDR2 SYDVKM. The DNA of the CDR3 is TGTGCCAGCAGTTTAAGGGAGAAGCTGTTTTTT. Its translation: CASSLREKLFF. The complete variable domain, with remaining parts taken from reference TRBV28 and TRBJ2-2, reads DVKVTQSSRYLVKRTGEKVFLECVQDMDHENMFWYRQDPGLGLRLIYFSYDVKMKEKGDIPEGYSVSREKKERFSLILESASTNQTSMYLCASSLREKLFFGEGSRLTVL.